This T cell receptor beta chain is drawn from a study of T-cell memory formation after mild COVID-19. General observations from the study: Pre-infection memory harbored some responding clones, suggesting cross-reactive memory joined.

This clonotype was detected a few times. The antigen remains unidentified. A 5'RACE reaction primed in the constant segment made cDNA libraries of TCR alpha and TCR beta, and these carried sample barcodes and UMIs. MiXCR was run by TCRdb on the 5' RACE reads, yielding one entry per CDR3 protein. This sample has about 470,000 distinct CDR3 sequences, with 15% to 20% found just once. Sequencing was performed on PBMCs or a T cell subset sorted from them (not recorded which). This TCR derives from an adult woman who had mild COVID-19 (a few samples of this study predate the infection). Cell type and time point are not known.

CDR3 coding DNA: TGCAGCGTCGCCACAGGGGATGGGGCTGGAAACACCATATATTTT. Translation gives CSVATGDGAGNTIYF. V is TRBV29-1 and J is TRBJ1-3; 7 bases map to TRBD1. The junction had 10 bases not matched to a gene; V was cut back by 6 bases and J by 2 bases. This CDR3 has 15 residues. Germline V CDR1 and CDR2: SQVTM, ANQGSEA.